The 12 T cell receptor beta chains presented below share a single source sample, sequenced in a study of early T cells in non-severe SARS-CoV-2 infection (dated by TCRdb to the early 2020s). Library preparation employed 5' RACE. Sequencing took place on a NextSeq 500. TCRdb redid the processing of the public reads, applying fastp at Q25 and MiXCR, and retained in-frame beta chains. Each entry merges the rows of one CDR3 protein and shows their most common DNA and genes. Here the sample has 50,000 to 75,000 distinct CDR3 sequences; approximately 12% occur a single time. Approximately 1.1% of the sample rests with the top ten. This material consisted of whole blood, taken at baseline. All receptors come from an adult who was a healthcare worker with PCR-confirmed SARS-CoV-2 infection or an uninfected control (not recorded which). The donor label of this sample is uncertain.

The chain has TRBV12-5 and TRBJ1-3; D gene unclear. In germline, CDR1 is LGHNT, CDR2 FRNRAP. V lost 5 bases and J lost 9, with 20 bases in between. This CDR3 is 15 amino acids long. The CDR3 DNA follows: TGTGCTAGTGGTCCACCCATTGAGGTCACCGGCACCATATATTTT. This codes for CASGPPIEVTGTIYF. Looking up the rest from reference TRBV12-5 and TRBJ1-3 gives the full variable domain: DARVTQTPRHKVTEMGQEVTMRCQPILGHNTVFWYRQTMMQGLELLAYFRNRAPLDDSGMPKDRFSAEMPDATLATLKIQPSEPRDSAVYFCASGPPIEVTGTIYFGEGSWLTVV.

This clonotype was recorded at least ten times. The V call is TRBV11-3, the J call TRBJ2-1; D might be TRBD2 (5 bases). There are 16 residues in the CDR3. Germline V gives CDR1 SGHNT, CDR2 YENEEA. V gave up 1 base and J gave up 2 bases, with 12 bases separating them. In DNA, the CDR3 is TGTGCCAGCAGCTTAGCGGCTAGCCTTACCTACAATGAGCAGTTCTTC. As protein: CASSLAASLTYNEQFF.

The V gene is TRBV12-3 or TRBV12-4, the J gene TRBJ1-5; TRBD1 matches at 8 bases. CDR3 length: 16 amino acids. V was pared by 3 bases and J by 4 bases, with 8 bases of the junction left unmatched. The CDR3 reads CASSFGTGRRNQPQHF. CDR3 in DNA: TGTGCCAGCAGTTTCGGGACAGGCAGGCGGAATCAGCCCCAGCATTTT.

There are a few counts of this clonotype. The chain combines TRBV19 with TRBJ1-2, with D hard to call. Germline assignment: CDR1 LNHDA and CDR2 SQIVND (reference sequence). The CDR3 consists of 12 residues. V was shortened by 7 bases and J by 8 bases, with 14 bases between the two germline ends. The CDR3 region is CASNYFLGGYTF. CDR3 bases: TGTGCCAGTAATTACTTCCTCGGGGGCTACACCTTC.

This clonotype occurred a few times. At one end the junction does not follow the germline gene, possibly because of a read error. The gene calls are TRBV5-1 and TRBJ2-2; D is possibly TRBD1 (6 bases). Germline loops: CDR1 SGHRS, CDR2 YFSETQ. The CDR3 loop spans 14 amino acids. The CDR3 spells CASATRTDTEELFF. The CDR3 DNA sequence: TGCGCCAGCGCAACCCGGACAGACACCGAGGAGCTGTTTTTT. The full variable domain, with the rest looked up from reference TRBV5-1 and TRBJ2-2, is KAGVTQTPRYLIKTRGQQVTLSCSPISGHRSVSWYQQTPGQGLQFLFEYFSETQRNKGNFPGRFSGRQFSNSRSEMNVSTLELGDSALYLCASATRTDTEELFFGEGSRLTVL.

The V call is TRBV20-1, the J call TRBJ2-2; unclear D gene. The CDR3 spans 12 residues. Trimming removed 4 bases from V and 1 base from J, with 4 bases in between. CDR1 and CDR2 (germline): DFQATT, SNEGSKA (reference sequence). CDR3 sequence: CSATENTGELFF. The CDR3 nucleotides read TGCAGTGCTACCGAGAACACCGGGGAGCTGTTTTTT.

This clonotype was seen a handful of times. CDR3 DNA sequence: TGTGCCAGCAGTTTCGCCTTAGCGGGGGGAGAAGAGACCCAGTACTTC. This gives the protein CASSFALAGGEETQYF. This sequence joins TRBV28 and TRBJ2-5, with 10 bases identical to TRBD2. CDR3 length equals 16 residues. V was clipped by 3 bases and J by 3 bases; unmatched bases: 7. The germline gives CDR1 MDHEN, CDR2 SYDVKM.

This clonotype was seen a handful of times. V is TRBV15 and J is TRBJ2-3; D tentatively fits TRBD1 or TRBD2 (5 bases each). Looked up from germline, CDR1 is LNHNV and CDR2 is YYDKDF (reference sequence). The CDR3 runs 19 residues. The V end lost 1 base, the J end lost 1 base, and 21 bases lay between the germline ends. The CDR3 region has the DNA TGTGCCACCAGCAGAGCACAGCTGGGGACCGTAACTCGCACAGATACGCAGTATTTT. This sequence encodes CATSRAQLGTVTRTDTQYF.

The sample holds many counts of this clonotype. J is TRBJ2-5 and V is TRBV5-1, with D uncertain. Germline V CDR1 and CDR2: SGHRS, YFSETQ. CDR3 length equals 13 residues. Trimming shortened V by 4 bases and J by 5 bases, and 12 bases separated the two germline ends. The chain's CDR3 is CASSVGKLETQYF. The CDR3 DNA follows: TGCGCCAGCAGCGTAGGGAAACTTGAGACCCAGTACTTC.

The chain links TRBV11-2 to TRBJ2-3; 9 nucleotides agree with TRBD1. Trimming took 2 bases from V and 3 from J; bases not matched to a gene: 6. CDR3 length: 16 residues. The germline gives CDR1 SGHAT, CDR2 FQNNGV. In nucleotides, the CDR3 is TGTGCCAGCAGCTTATTCTTGGGACAGGGAACAGATACGCAGTATTTT. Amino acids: CASSLFLGQGTDTQYF. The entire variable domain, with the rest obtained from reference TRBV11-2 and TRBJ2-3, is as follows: EAGVAQSPRYKIIEKRQSVAFWCNPISGHATLYWYQQILGQGPKLLIQFQNNGVVDDSQLPKDRFSAERLKGVDSTLKIQPAKLEDSAVYLCASSLFLGQGTDTQYFGPGTRLTVL.

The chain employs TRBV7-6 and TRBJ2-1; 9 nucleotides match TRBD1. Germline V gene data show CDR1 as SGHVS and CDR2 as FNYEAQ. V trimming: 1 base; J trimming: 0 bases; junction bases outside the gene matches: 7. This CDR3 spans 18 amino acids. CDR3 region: CASSLVTGGASSYNEQFF. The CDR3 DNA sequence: TGTGCCAGCAGCTTAGTGACAGGGGGTGCTAGCTCCTACAATGAGCAGTTCTTC.

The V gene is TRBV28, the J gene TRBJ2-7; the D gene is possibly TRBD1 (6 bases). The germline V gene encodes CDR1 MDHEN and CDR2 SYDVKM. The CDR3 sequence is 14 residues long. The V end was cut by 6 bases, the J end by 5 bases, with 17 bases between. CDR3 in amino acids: CASSPTGRLNEQYV. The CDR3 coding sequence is TGTGCCAGCAGCCCGACAGGAAGGCTAAACGAGCAGTACGTC.